The text below deals with one T cell receptor beta chain. The specificity of this receptor is unknown. Per-base qualities were not stored, and no clone one base away is much larger. The sample comes from a study of blood T cell repertoires in COVID-19 (dated by TCRdb to 2018 to 2020). Context from the whole study: Samples from collaborators originated in the United States, Italy and Spain and spanned both the acute and convalescent phases of COVID-19. The prospective study material was composed of cDNA or gDNA derived from T cells, B-cell-depleted T cells, or PBMCs. The dataset comprised deeply sampled blood TCRbeta repertoires from subjects exposed to, actively infected with, or recovered from COVID-19. The repertoires were released in a freely available public database meant as a resource for research on the immune response to SARS-CoV-2. Samples came from the ongoing ImmuneRACE study (first 160 participants) plus 1,254 subjects from 6 global collaborators. Nearly every sample came with metadata listing a de-identified subject ID, COVID-19 status, age in years and sex. Where available, HLA class I and class II types were obtained from metadata supplied by the sample provider rather than from assay-based typing.

TCRbeta CDR3 regions were amplified from genomic DNA by means of the immunoSEQ Assay, a bias-controlled multiplex PCR. Concerning the study's data processing: The number of nucleated cells in each sample was estimated from the amplification of reference gene primers within the assay. Sequence reads were collapsed and filtered to measure the absolute abundance of every unique TCRbeta CDR3 rearrangement. For each sample, productive Simpson clonality was calculated as the square root of Simpson's diversity index across productive rearrangements. The table comes from immuneACCESS by way of TCRdb, which keeps in-frame sequences with V and J called. Part of the clones is missing from these tables; in studies checked, under half for an unresolved V gene and the rest for unknown reasons. V and J calls and clone size are copied from that table; D and trimming were computed from the DNA. For this sample there are about 120,000 clones; 85% appear just once. The top ten clones comprise 1.3% to 1.5% of the sample.

On the study overall, not on this receptor specifically: The amount of clinical and demographic metadata varied by source and participant and was provided uncurated.

Whole blood was collected in K2EDTA tubes by collaborating institutions according to the institutions' own protocols. For TCRbeta analysis, collaborator samples were shipped as frozen whole blood, as isolated PBMCs, or as DNA extracted from either sample type. From the cysteine through the phenylalanine, the CDR3 covers 18 amino acids. Only CDR3 DNA remains: 54 bases, in frame from the first base. From a lookup of the germline V gene, CDR1 and CDR2 are MNHEY and SVGEGT. Relative to germline, V is missing 2 bases and J is missing 0 bases, with 11 bases of the junction outside any gene match. The TCR was taken from a man aged 35 to 55 with acute or convalescent COVID-19. Sequencing was performed on peripheral blood. Rearrangement joined TRBV6-2 or TRBV6-3 to TRBJ2-5, with 8 bases aligning to TRBD2. The CDR3 has the sequence CASSYLTGGGPYQETQYF. The nucleotide sequence reads TGTGCCAGCAGTTACCTGACGGGAGGGGGGCCGTACCAAGAGACCCAGTACTTC.